The T cell receptor beta chain under discussion was sequenced for a study of T cells expressing NK-cell markers. Overall study context: The eight sequenced donors comprised seven who were HCMV-seropositive and one who was seronegative. Findings and limits, study-wide: Uncertainty persisted over the HCMV specificity of expanded NKG2C+ T cell clones.

Researchers built TCR beta cDNA using 5'RACE template switching with UMIs. TCRdb reprocessed the 5' RACE reads and stores each CDR3 protein as one record, lacking DNA. The sample table includes 200,000 to 300,000 distinct CDR3 sequences. Turning to this clonotype: Its antigen is unidentified.

Per the germline V gene, CDR1 is MNHEY and CDR2 is SVGEGT. The CDR3 runs 11 residues. Sequencing was done on a sample of blood T cells: a sorted CD56 or NKG2C T cell subset, CD4+ or CD8+ T cells, or bulk PBMC T cells (not recorded which). V and J are TRBV6-2 or TRBV6-3 and TRBJ2-7. The clonotype was recovered from a man younger than 35 in good health. The CDR3 sequence: CASKDLGEQYF.